This T cell receptor (beta chain) emerged from a study of T cells in localized non-small cell lung cancer. This CDR3 is 13 amino acids long. In germline, CDR1 is GTSNPN, CDR2 SVGIG (reference sequence). Deletions cut 4 bases from V and 0 bases from J, with 10 bases between. Method: immunoSEQ multiplex PCR; TCRdb's copy keeps in-frame clones and lacks some. The repertoire holds some 26,000 clones, with roughly 90% as singletons. For this clone: Additional DNA sequences in this sample encode the identical CDR3.

The sequences come from peripheral blood, collected before any cancer treatment. The rearrangement uses TRBV30 and TRBJ2-7; D gene ambiguous. This receptor was obtained from a woman aged 18 to 50 with stage I lung adenocarcinoma. For the CDR3, the DNA is TGTGCCTGGAAATCCTGGCCCTCCTACGAGCAGTACTTC. Translating it yields CAWKSWPSYEQYF.